This T cell receptor beta chain is from a study of blood T cell repertoires in COVID-19. Across the whole study: Sources were T cells, B-cell-depleted T cells, or PBMCs; the material itself was cDNA or gDNA.

Generated by immunoSEQ multiplex PCR, the TCRdb table keeps only in-frame clones and is missing some. The sample has over 300,000 clones, approximately 85% seen once. This CDR3 contains 13 residues. V shed 6 bases and J shed 2 bases, with 9 bases lying between them. From germline, CDR1 is LGHDT and CDR2 YNNKEL (reference sequence). Sequenced input: peripheral blood. The origin of this receptor is a human donor in a cohort sampled during active COVID-19. The V call is TRBV3-1 (or the pseudogene TRBV3-2), the J call TRBJ2-3; maybe TRBD2 (5 bases). The CDR3 DNA reads TGTGCCAGCAGAAACGGACTCACAGATACGCAGTATTTT. Its translation is CASRNGLTDTQYF.